These 11 T cell receptor beta chains share one sample of origin, sequenced in a study of T cell responses to AZD1222 COVID-19 vaccine. The table came from immunoSEQ multiplex PCR; TCRdb's copy has only in-frame clones and leaves some out. Found here are around 150,000 clones, roughly 90% of them singletons; the top ten hold approximately 3.3%. Sequenced here: peripheral blood, sampled 28 days after the second AZD1222 dose. The receptors come from an adult who received the AZD1222 COVID-19 vaccine.

The CDR3 DNA is TGTGCCAGCAGTGAAGGGACAGGCCGCAATGAGCAGTTCTTC. Translated: CASSEGTGRNEQFF. The chain has TRBV6-1 and TRBJ2-1; 7 bases are shared with TRBD1. J was trimmed by 6 bases and V by 1 base; bases with no gene match: 3. The germline V gene has CDR1 MNHNS and CDR2 SASEGT. The CDR3 is made up of 14 amino acids.

This chain links TRBV27 with TRBJ2-3; 7 positions match TRBD1. V was clipped by 6 bases and J by 5 bases; unmatched bases: 2. The CDR3 has 12 amino acids. Germline lookup yields CDR1 MNHEY and CDR2 SMNVEV (reference sequence). The CDR3 region has the DNA TGTGCCAGCAGATCAGGGGGAGATACGCAGTATTTT. It translates to CASRSGGDTQYF.

This clone has a single count. The chain has TRBV6-5 and TRBJ1-1; D remains unclear. CDR1 MNHEY and CDR2 SVGAGI come from the germline V gene. The CDR3 loop spans 13 amino acids. Trimming removed 5 bases at V and 1 base at J, with 8 bases between. The CDR3 is CASSLARNTEAFF. The DNA for the CDR3 is TGTGCCAGCAGTCTGGCAAGGAACACTGAAGCTTTCTTT.

The V call is TRBV4-1, the J call TRBJ1-2, with 9 positions matching TRBD1. Germline trimming cut 1 base from V and 4 bases from J; bases unmatched to any gene: 10. Looked up from germline, CDR1 is MGHRA and CDR2 is YSYEKL. The CDR3 loop spans 17 amino acids. In DNA form, the CDR3 reads TGCGCCAGCAGCCAAGGTTCTCAACAGGGGGCCGCCTATGGCTACACCTTC. This encodes CASSQGSQQGAAYGYTF.

The chain combines TRBV27 with TRBJ2-1; 11 bases line up with TRBD2. The CDR3 sequence is 12 residues long. Germline CDR1 reads MNHEY; CDR2 reads SMNVEV (reference sequence). V shed 9 bases, J shed 8 bases, and the junction held 3 bases outside the gene matches. The CDR3 nucleotides read TGTGCCAGACTAGCGGGAGTCGATGAGCAGTTCTTC. Protein sequence: CARLAGVDEQFF.

J is TRBJ1-1 and V is TRBV2; D possibly corresponds to TRBD1 (5 bases). The CDR3 has 11 amino acids. V was pared by 6 bases and J by 8 bases, with 10 bases between. Germline assignment: CDR1 SNHLY and CDR2 FYNNEI. The CDR3 sequence is CASRMTAEAFF. For the CDR3, the DNA is TGTGCCAGCAGGATGACAGCCGAAGCTTTCTTT. The full variable domain, completed using reference TRBV2 and TRBJ1-1, is EPEVTQTPSHQVTQMGQEVILRCVPISNHLYFYWYRQILGQKVEFLVSFYNNEISEKSEIFDDQFSVERPDGSNFTLKIRSTKLEDSAMYFCASRMTAEAFFGQGTRLTVV.

The rearrangement joins TRBV28 to TRBJ2-1, with 12 bases lining up with TRBD2. Germline V gene sequence: CDR1 MDHEN, CDR2 SYDVKM. J lost 3 bases, V lost 3 bases, and 6 bases had no gene match. The length of the CDR3 is 17 residues. The CDR3 here is CASSLSGLAGLYNEQFF. CDR3 coding DNA: TGTGCCAGCAGTTTGTCGGGACTAGCGGGCCTCTACAATGAGCAGTTCTTC.

This sequence joins TRBV15 and TRBJ1-5; D uncertain. CDR3 length equals 14 residues. Germline V lookup: CDR1 LNHNV, CDR2 YYDKDF (reference sequence). Trimming removed 7 bases from V and 5 bases from J, with 15 bases in between. In DNA form, the CDR3 reads TGTGCCACCAAACGGGCGGGAGATTATCAGCCCCAGCATTTT. This encodes CATKRAGDYQPQHF.

CDR3 protein: CASTDRSMNTEAFF. CDR3 DNA: TGTGCCAGTACGGACAGGAGCATGAACACTGAAGCTTTCTTT. The chain is built from TRBV7-9 and TRBJ1-1; 7 nucleotides agree with TRBD1. The CDR3 is made up of 14 amino acids. The V segment lost 9 bases and the J segment 0 bases; nucleotides outside the gene matches: 7. From germline, CDR1 is SEHNR and CDR2 FQNEAQ (reference sequence).

The chain couples TRBV11-2 to TRBJ2-2; 10 bases agree with TRBD2. This CDR3 contains 17 residues. CDR1 is SGHAT and CDR2 is FQNNGV in the germline V gene. Trimming removed 3 bases from V and 3 bases from J; junction bases left unmatched: 7. CDR3 in amino acids: CASSFGTSGTYTGELFF. The CDR3 DNA follows: TGTGCCAGCAGCTTCGGCACTAGCGGGACCTACACCGGGGAGCTGTTTTTT.

V gene TRBV7-6 combines with J gene TRBJ2-5, with D possibly being TRBD1 or TRBD2 (6 bases each). Germline loops: CDR1 SGHVS, CDR2 FNYEAQ. Trimming removed 6 bases at V and 2 bases at J, with 19 bases between. The CDR3 contains 16 residues. This CDR3 reads CASRRGASRRQETQYF. The CDR3 region has the DNA TGTGCCAGCAGGAGGGGGGCTAGCCGCCGTCAAGAGACCCAGTACTTC.